This T cell receptor (beta chain) is drawn from a study of T cell responses to AZD1222 COVID-19 vaccine. Findings and caveats of the study: None of the repertoires were sampled until the peak T cell response had passed. Recipients of AZD1222 seropositive at baseline numbered only 5 or 6. Increases in Spike-specific TCR breadth and depth were seen after two AZD1222 doses.

Using immunoSEQ multiplex PCR, the repertoire was profiled, and TCRdb retains in-frame clones only, with some absent. The sample contains about 150,000 clones, roughly 88% of which appear only once. As regards this clone: What it binds is not known.

Trimming removed 4 bases at V and 1 base at J, with 11 bases between. Germline V lookup: CDR1 SGDLS, CDR2 YYNGEE. This CDR3 spans 15 amino acids. This clonotype originated in an adult who received the AZD1222 COVID-19 vaccine. This specimen was peripheral blood, taken 28 days after the second AZD1222 dose. The V gene is TRBV9, the J gene TRBJ2-2; D ambiguous. CDR3 loop: CASSPGLGNTGELFF. The CDR3 DNA reads as TGTGCCAGCAGCCCAGGATTGGGGAACACCGGGGAGCTGTTTTTT.